The 10 T cell receptor beta chains below come from one sample, sequenced in a study of T cells in localized non-small cell lung cancer. Some clones are missing from TCRdb's copy, which holds only in-frame ones; the method was immunoSEQ multiplex PCR. Of 1,000 or so clones listed, more than 20% were seen once; the top ten hold 25% to 30%. Here the sequenced sample was lung tumor tissue, taken before any cancer treatment. The receptors were gathered from a male donor at least 60 years old with stage III squamous cell lung carcinoma.

V gene TRBV10-2 combines with J gene TRBJ2-1; the match to TRBD2 covers 10 bases. Germline V gene data show CDR1 as WSHSY and CDR2 as SAAADI. Unmatched junction bases numbered 3, after V lost 5 bases and J lost 8 bases. The CDR3 is 13 amino acids. The CDR3 protein is CASSLAGDYEQFF. The CDR3 DNA reads TGCGCCAGCAGTCTAGCGGGAGACTATGAGCAGTTCTTC.

The genes are TRBV25-1 and TRBJ1-3, with D hard to call. This CDR3 is built from 12 residues. V shed 5 bases and J shed 0 bases, with 2 bases lying between them. Germline loops: CDR1 MGHDK, CDR2 SYGVNS. The CDR3 reads CASSISGNTIYF. DNA of the CDR3: TGTGCCAGCAGTATCTCTGGAAACACCATATATTTT.

The gene calls are TRBV19 and TRBJ2-3, with TRBD2 matching 8 bases. J was trimmed by 7 bases and V by 6 bases; bases with no gene match: 9. Per the germline V gene, CDR1 is LNHDA and CDR2 is SQIVND (reference sequence). This CDR3 has 14 residues. The CDR3 reads CASSGGALRHTQYF. The CDR3, as DNA: TGTGCCAGTAGCGGGGGGGCTTTACGACATACGCAGTATTTT.

The sample holds a few counts of this clone. The rearrangement joins TRBV7-7 to TRBJ2-7; D may correspond to TRBD1 or TRBD2 (5 bases each). With 5 bases removed from V and 2 bases from J, the gap between germline ends came to 13 bases. The CDR3 length is 14 residues. Germline CDR1 and CDR2: SSHAT and FNYEAQ (reference sequence). The CDR3 nucleotides read TGTGCCAGCAGCCTCACGAGGGGCCCCTACGAGCAGTACTTC. Translated: CASSLTRGPYEQYF.

This clone was picked up a small number of times. V is TRBV6-8 and J is TRBJ2-7; TRBD2 is a possible D gene (5 bases). The V and J ends lost 6 bases and 0 bases respectively, with 15 bases between them. This CDR3 is 15 amino acids long. Germline V CDR1 and CDR2: MNHGY, SAAAGT. The CDR3 region is CASRRTRMSSYEQYF. CDR3 in DNA: TGTGCCAGCAGACGGACTCGAATGAGCTCCTACGAGCAGTACTTC.

The chain combines TRBV6-8 with TRBJ1-1; D is unresolved. The ends were cut back, 2 bases at V and 1 base at J, with 8 bases in the middle. Germline V gene data show CDR1 as MNHGY and CDR2 as SAAAGT. This CDR3 has 14 residues. CDR3 coding DNA: TGTGCCAGCAGTTACATAGGTACGAACACTGAAGCTTTCTTT. Translating it yields CASSYIGTNTEAFF.

This chain joins TRBV29-1 and TRBJ2-7; 12 positions match TRBD2. The CDR3 is made up of 14 amino acids. V lost 7 bases to trimming and J lost 6 bases; unmatched junction nucleotides: 10. CDR1 is SQVTM, CDR2 ANQGSEA, per germline. The CDR3 reads CSAATSGSTAEQYF. CDR3 bases: TGCAGCGCAGCGACTAGCGGGAGTACGGCCGAGCAGTACTTC.

The rearrangement uses TRBV30 and TRBJ1-3, with D unresolved. V was pared by 1 base and J by 0 bases, with 4 bases between. Per the germline V gene, CDR1 is GTSNPN and CDR2 is SVGIG (reference sequence). The CDR3 covers 13 residues. The CDR3 DNA sequence: TGTGCCTGGAGTGGCAGCTCTGGAAACACCATATATTTT. Translating it yields CAWSGSSGNTIYF.

This clone is judged medium-sized. This chain connects TRBV11-3 to TRBJ2-3; TRBD1 or TRBD2 may be the D gene (5 bases each). The V gene lost 1 base and the J gene lost 1 base, with 18 bases spanning the gap. CDR1 SGHNT and CDR2 YENEEA come from the germline V gene. The CDR3 extends over 18 amino acids. As DNA, the CDR3 is TGTGCCAGCAGCTTAGGGGACCCTAACATTCGCCGCACAGATACGCAGTATTTT. This codes for CASSLGDPNIRRTDTQYF. The complete variable domain, with remaining parts taken from reference TRBV11-3 and TRBJ2-3, reads EAGVVQSPRYKIIEKKQPVAFWCNPISGHNTLYWYLQNLGQGPELLIRYENEEAVDDSQLPKDRFSAERLKGVDSTLKIQPAELGDSAVYLCASSLGDPNIRRTDTQYFGPGTRLTVL.

This clone appeared a few times. The V and J genes are TRBV9 and TRBJ1-5; 8 nucleotides match TRBD1. The junction had 7 bases not matched to a gene; V was cut back by 5 bases and J by 3 bases. Germline V CDR1 and CDR2: SGDLS, YYNGEE. The CDR3 length is 15 residues. The CDR3 DNA reads TGTGCCAGCAGTGAGACAGGGGCAAACAATCAGCCCCAGCATTTT. The encoded protein is CASSETGANNQPQHF. The full variable domain, with the rest looked up from reference TRBV9 and TRBJ1-5, is DSGVTQTPKHLITATGQRVTLRCSPRSGDLSVYWYQQSLDQGLQFLIQYYNGEERAKGNILERFSAQQFPDLHSELNLSSLELGDSALYFCASSETGANNQPQHFGDGTRLSIL.